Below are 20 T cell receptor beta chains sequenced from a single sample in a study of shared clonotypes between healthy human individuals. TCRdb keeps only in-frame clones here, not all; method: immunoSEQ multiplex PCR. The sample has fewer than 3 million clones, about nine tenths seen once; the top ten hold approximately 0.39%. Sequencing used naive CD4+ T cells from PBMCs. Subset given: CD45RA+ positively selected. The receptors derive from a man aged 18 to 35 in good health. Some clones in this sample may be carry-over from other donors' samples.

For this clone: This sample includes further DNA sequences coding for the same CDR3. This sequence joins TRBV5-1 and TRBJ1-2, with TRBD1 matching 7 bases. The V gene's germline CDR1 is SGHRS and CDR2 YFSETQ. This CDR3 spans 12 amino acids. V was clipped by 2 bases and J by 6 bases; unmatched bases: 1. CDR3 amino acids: CASSLGGDGYTF. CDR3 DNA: TGCGCCAGCAGCTTAGGGGGCGATGGCTACACCTTC.

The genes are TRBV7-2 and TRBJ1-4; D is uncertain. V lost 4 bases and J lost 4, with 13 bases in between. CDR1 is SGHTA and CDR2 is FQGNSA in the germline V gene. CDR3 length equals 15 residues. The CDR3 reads CASSSGRSRNEKLFF. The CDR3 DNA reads TGTGCCAGCAGCTCGGGTCGCAGCCGTAATGAAAAACTGTTTTTT.

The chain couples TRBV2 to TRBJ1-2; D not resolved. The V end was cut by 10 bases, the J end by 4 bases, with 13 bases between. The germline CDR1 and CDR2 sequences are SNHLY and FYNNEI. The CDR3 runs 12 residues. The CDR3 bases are TGTGCCACCCTACGGGGTGGCTATGGCTACACCTTC. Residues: CATLRGGYGYTF.

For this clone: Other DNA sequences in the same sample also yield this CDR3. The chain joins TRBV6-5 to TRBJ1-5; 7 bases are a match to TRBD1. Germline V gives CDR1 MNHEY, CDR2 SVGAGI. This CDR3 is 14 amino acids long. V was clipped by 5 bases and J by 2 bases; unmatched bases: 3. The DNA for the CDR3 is TGTGCCAGCAGTCGTGGGACAGGCAATCAGCCCCAGCATTTT. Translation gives CASSRGTGNQPQHF.

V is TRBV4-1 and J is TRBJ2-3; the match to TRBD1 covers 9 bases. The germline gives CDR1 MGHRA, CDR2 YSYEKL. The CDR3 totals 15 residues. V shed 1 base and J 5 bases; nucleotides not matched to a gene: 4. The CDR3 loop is CASSQGDRGLDTQYF. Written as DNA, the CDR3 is TGCGCCAGCAGCCAAGGCGACAGGGGGTTAGATACGCAGTATTTT.

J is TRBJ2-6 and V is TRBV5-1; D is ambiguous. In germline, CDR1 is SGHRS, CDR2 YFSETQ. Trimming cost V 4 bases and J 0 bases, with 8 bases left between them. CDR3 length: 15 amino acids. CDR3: CASSPVHSGANVLTF. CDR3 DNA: TGCGCCAGCAGCCCGGTTCACTCTGGGGCCAACGTCCTGACTTTC.

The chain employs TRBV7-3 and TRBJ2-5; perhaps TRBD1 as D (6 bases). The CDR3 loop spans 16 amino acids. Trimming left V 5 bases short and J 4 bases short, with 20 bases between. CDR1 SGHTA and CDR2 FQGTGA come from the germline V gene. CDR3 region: CASSPDISGQGETQYF. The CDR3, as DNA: TGTGCCAGCAGCCCGGACATATCGGGACAAGGAGAGACCCAGTACTTC.

The CDR3 DNA reads TGTGCCAGCATGGAGACTGGGGGCACTGAAGCTTTCTTT. Translated, it gives CASMETGGTEAFF. This chain connects TRBV7-3 to TRBJ1-1; TRBD1 might be the D (5 bases). This CDR3 contains 13 residues. Trimming took off 7 bases at V and 4 bases at J, with 13 bases between the two ends. Germline CDR1 reads SGHTA; CDR2 reads FQGTGA.

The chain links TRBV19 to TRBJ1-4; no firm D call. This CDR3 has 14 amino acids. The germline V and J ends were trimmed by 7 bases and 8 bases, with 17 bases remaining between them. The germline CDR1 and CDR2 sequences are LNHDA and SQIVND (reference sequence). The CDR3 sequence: CASTYGKGGEKLFF. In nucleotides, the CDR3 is TGTGCCAGTACCTATGGCAAGGGCGGCGAAAAACTGTTTTTT.

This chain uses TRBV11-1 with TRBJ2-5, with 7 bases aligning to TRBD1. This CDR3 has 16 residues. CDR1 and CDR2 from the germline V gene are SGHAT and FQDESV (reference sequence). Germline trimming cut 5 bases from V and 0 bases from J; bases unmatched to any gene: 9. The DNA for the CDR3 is TGTGCCAGCAGCACGGGACAGACAGCCTACCAAGAGACCCAGTACTTC. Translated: CASSTGQTAYQETQYF.

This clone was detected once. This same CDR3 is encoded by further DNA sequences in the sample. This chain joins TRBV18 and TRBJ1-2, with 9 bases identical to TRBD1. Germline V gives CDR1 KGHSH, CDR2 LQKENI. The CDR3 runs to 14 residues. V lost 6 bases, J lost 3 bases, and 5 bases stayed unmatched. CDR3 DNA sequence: TGTGCCAGCTCCCCGACAGGGGGGGACTATGGCTACACCTTC. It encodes CASSPTGGDYGYTF.

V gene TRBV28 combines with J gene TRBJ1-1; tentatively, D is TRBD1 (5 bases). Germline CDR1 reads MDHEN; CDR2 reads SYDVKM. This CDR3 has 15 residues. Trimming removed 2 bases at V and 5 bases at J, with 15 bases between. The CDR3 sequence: CASSLSPGLNTEAFF. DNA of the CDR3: TGTGCCAGCAGTTTAAGTCCGGGGCTCAATACTGAAGCTTTCTTT.

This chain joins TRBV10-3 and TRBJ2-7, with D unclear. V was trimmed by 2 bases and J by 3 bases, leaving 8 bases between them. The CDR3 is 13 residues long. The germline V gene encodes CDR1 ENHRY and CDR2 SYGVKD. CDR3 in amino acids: CAISERSDYEQYF. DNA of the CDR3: TGTGCCATCAGTGAGAGGTCAGACTACGAGCAGTACTTC.

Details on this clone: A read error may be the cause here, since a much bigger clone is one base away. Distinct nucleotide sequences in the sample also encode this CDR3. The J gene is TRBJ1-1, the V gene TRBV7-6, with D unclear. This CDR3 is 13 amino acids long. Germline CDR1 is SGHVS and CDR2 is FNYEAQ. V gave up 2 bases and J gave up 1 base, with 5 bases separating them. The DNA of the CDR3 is TGTGCCAGCAGCTTAAGACAGAACACTGAAGCTTTCTTT. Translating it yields CASSLRQNTEAFF.

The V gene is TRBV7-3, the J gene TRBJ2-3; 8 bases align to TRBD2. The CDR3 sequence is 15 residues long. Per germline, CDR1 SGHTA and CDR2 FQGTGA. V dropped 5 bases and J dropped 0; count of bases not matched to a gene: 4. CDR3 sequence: CASSGSGTSTDTQYF. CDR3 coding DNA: TGTGCCAGCAGCGGTAGCGGGACTAGCACAGATACGCAGTATTTT. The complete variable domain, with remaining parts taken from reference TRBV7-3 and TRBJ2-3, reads GAGVSQTPSNKVTEKGKYVELRCDPISGHTALYWYRQSLGQGPEFLIYFQGTGAADDSGLPNDRFFAVRPEGSVSTLKIQRTERGDSAVYLCASSGSGTSTDTQYFGPGTRLTVL.

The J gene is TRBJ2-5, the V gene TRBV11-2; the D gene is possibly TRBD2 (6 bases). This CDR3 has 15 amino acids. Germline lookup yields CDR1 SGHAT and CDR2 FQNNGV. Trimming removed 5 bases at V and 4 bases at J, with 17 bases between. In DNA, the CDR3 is TGTGCCAGCAGCCATCCCGCGGGGTACCCAGAGACCCAGTACTTC. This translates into CASSHPAGYPETQYF.

The chain's CDR3 is CASSPLTNRVTEAFF. The CDR3 DNA reads TGTGCCAGCAGCCCCCTTACCAACAGGGTCACTGAAGCTTTCTTT. The J gene is TRBJ1-1, the V gene TRBV6-6; possible D gene TRBD1, 6 bases. This CDR3 spans 15 amino acids. V was pared by 6 bases and J by 4 bases, with 18 bases between. Germline loops: CDR1 MNHNY, CDR2 SVGAGI (reference sequence).

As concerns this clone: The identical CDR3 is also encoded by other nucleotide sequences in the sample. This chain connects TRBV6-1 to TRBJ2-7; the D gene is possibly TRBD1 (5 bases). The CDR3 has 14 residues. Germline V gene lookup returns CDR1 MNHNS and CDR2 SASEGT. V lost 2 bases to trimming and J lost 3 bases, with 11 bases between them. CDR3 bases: TGTGCCAGCAGTGAACGGCAGGGTGACTACGAGCAGTACTTC. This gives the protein CASSERQGDYEQYF.

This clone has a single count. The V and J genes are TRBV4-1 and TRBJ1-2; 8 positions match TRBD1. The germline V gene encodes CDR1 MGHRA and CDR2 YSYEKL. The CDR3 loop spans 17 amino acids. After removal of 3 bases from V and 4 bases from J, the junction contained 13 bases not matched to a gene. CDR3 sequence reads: CASSHLGLGQAGYGYTF. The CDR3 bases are TGCGCCAGCAGCCATCTAGGATTGGGACAGGCGGGCTATGGCTACACCTTC.

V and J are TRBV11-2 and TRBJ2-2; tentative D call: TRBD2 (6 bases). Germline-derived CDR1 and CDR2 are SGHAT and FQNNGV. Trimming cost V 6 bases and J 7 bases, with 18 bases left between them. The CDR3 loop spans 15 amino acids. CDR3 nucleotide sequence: TGTGCCAGCAGATTATACGGGGACTGGAGCGGGGAGCTGTTTTTT. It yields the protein CASRLYGDWSGELFF.